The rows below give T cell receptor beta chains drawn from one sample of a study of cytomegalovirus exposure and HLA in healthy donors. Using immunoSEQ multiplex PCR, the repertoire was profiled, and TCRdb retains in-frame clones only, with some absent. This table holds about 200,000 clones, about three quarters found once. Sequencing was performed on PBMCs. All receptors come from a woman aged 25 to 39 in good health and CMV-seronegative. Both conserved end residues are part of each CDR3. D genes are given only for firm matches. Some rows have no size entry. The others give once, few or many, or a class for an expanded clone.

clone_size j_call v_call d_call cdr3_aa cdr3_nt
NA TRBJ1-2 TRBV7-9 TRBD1 CASSPSGTGGLPFYGYTF TGTGCCAGCAGCCCGAGCGGGACAGGGGGCCTTCCATTCTATGGCTACACCTTC
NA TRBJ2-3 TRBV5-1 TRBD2 CASSFSGRMGTDTQYF TGCGCCAGCAGCTTTAGCGGGAGGATGGGCACAGATACGCAGTATTTT
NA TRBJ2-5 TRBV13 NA CASQLDRNQETQYF TGTGCCAGCCAGTTAGACAGGAACCAAGAGACCCAGTACTTC
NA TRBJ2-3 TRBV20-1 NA CSGLRRDTQYF TGCAGTGGCCTCCGGAGAGATACGCAGTATTTT
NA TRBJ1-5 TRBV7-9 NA CASSTPGDRQPQHF TGTGCCAGCAGCACACCCGGAGACCGTCAGCCCCAGCATTTT
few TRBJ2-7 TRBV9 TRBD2 CASSARSGRAGEQYF TGTGCCAGCAGCGCTCGTAGCGGGAGGGCTGGGGAGCAGTACTTC
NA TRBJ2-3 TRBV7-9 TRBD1 CASSLRGTGGIDTQYF TGTGCCAGCAGCTTAAGGGGGACAGGGGGCATAGATACGCAGTATTTT
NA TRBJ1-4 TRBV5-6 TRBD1 CASRKQGANEKLFF TGTGCCAGCAGGAAACAGGGGGCGAATGAAAAACTGTTTTTT
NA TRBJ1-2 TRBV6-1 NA CASSENEEANYGYTF TGTGCCAGCAGTGAAAATGAGGAAGCTAACTATGGCTACACCTTC
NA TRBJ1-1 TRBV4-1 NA CASSQESGVNTEAFF TGCGCCAGCAGCCAAGAGTCGGGGGTAAACACTGAAGCTTTCTTT
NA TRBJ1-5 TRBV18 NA CASSPPPRGSNQPQHF TGTGCCAGCTCACCACCGCCCAGGGGAAGCAATCAGCCCCAGCATTTT
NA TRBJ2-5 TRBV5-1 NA CASRRDRGRYQETQYF TGCGCCAGCAGGCGGGACCGCGGCCGGTACCAAGAGACCCAGTACTTC
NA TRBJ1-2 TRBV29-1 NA CSVEEFRGGGYTF TGCAGCGTTGAAGAGTTCAGGGGCGGTGGCTACACCTTC
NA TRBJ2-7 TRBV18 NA CASSPTGHLSYEQYF TGTGCCAGCTCACCCACGGGACATCTCTCCTACGAGCAGTACTTC
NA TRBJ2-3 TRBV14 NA CASSQDYAGPGTDTQYF TGTGCCAGCAGCCAAGATTATGCGGGACCGGGCACAGATACGCAGTATTTT
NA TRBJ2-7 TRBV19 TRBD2 CASSIEGGSVYEQYF TGTGCCAGTAGTATAGAAGGCGGGAGTGTCTACGAGCAGTACTTC
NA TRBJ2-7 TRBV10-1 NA CASSEQNPSYEQYF TGCGCCAGCAGTGAACAGAATCCCTCCTACGAGCAGTACTTC
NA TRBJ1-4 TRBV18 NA CASSPPDRSAATNEKLFF TGTGCCAGCTCACCACCAGACAGGTCCGCCGCAACTAATGAAAAACTGTTTTTT
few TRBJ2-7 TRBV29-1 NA CSVVRGYEQYF TGCAGCGTTGTCAGGGGCTACGAGCAGTACTTC
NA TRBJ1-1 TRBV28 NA CASSLGRVNTEAFF TGTGCCAGCAGTTTAGGCAGGGTGAACACTGAAGCTTTCTTT
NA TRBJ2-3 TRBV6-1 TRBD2 CASSEGLAGSTDTQYF TGTGCCAGCAGTGAGGGACTAGCGGGTAGCACAGATACGCAGTATTTT
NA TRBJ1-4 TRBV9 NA CASSVATDEKLFF TGTGCCAGCAGCGTAGCGACAGATGAAAAACTGTTTTTT
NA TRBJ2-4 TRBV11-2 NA CASSPGLAKNIQYF TGTGCCAGCAGCCCCGGACTAGCCAAAAACATTCAGTACTTC